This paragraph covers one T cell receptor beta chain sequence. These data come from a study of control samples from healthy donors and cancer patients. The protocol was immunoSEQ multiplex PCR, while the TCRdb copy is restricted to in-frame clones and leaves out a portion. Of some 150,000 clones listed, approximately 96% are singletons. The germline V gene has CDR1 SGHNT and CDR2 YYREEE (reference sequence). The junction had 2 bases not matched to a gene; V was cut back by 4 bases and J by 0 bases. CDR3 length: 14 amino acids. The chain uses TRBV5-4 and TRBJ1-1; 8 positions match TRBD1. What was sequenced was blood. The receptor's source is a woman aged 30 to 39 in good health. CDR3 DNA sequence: TGTGCCAGCAGCAGGACAGGGCTGAACACTGAAGCTTTCTTT. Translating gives CASSRTGLNTEAFF. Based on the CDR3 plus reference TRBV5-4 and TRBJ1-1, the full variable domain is ETGVTQSPTHLIKTRGQQVTLRCSSQSGHNTVSWYQQALGQGPQFIFQYYREEENGRGNFPPRFSGLQFPNYSSELNVNALELDDSALYLCASSRTGLNTEAFFGQGTRLTVV.